Listed below are T cell receptor beta chains from one sample, sequenced in a study of blood T cell repertoires in COVID-19. Assay: immunoSEQ multiplex PCR; the TCRdb copy retains only in-frame clones and omits some. The sample has roughly 130,000 clones, approximately 87% seen once. Material for sequencing was peripheral blood. The receptor source for this set is a woman aged 60 to 75 with acute or convalescent COVID-19. The conserved cysteine and the conserved F or W are not part of the CDR3 here.

v_call: TRBV9; j_call: TRBJ2-7; cdr3_aa: ASSVLAGGPHEQY
v_call: TRBV19; j_call: TRBJ1-6; cdr3_aa: ASSIGVYNSPLH
v_call: TRBV2; j_call: TRBJ1-2; cdr3_aa: ASSAALQGAGGYT
v_call: TRBV19; j_call: TRBJ2-1; cdr3_aa: ASTTNWVRRDNEQF
v_call: TRBV6-2/TRBV6-3; j_call: TRBJ1-1; cdr3_aa: ASSRRGGLMNTEAF
v_call: TRBV19; j_call: TRBJ1-2; cdr3_aa: ASLAPGQGGNYGYT
v_call: TRBV4-2; j_call: TRBJ2-2; cdr3_aa: ASSHAGTLNTGELF
v_call: TRBV2; j_call: TRBJ1-4; cdr3_aa: ASSVGGNSEKLF
v_call: TRBV3-1/TRBV3-2; j_call: TRBJ1-1; cdr3_aa: ASSEGQVNTEAF
v_call: TRBV10-2; j_call: TRBJ2-1; cdr3_aa: ASSGLLARGLAFYNEQF
v_call: TRBV5-1; j_call: TRBJ2-7; cdr3_aa: ASSLAGGHEQY
v_call: TRBV7-6; j_call: TRBJ2-3; cdr3_aa: ASGDSRLDTQY
v_call: TRBV28; j_call: TRBJ1-1; cdr3_aa: ASSIGTKAF
v_call: TRBV5-4; j_call: TRBJ1-2; cdr3_aa: ASSTRQGPYGYT
v_call: TRBV30; j_call: TRBJ1-1; cdr3_aa: AWSPGPHGGRTEAF
v_call: TRBV29-1; j_call: TRBJ1-1; cdr3_aa: SVEERFSVTEAF
v_call: TRBV30; j_call: TRBJ1-4; cdr3_aa: AWSLDRVGVMI
v_call: TRBV13; j_call: TRBJ1-3; cdr3_aa: ASSPQTGSGNTIY
v_call: TRBV19; j_call: TRBJ1-4; cdr3_aa: ASSIGQAVNEKLF
v_call: TRBV7-6; j_call: TRBJ2-1; cdr3_aa: ASSLASTSGSNLNEQF
v_call: TRBV19; j_call: TRBJ1-4; cdr3_aa: ASSGYRGRTNEKLF
v_call: TRBV5-1; j_call: TRBJ2-1; cdr3_aa: ASSLDRSSYNEQF
v_call: TRBV6-6; j_call: TRBJ1-5; cdr3_aa: ASSSYQTGAGQPQH
v_call: TRBV11-2; j_call: TRBJ2-1; cdr3_aa: ASSLDTKVNEQF
v_call: TRBV7-2; j_call: TRBJ1-1; cdr3_aa: ASSLILGAEAF
v_call: TRBV12-5; j_call: TRBJ1-1; cdr3_aa: ASSPDRATEAF
v_call: TRBV16; j_call: TRBJ2-2; cdr3_aa: ASSRQGLTVAGELF
v_call: TRBV3-1/TRBV3-2; j_call: TRBJ2-2; cdr3_aa: ASSLLGAGYTGELF
v_call: TRBV2; j_call: TRBJ1-6; cdr3_aa: ASSKGGQGNGSPLH
v_call: TRBV24-1; j_call: TRBJ2-5; cdr3_aa: ATRSGQQETQY
v_call: TRBV7-7; j_call: TRBJ2-5; cdr3_aa: ASSLAAAGGQETQY
v_call: TRBV28; j_call: TRBJ2-3; cdr3_aa: ASSFRRFTDTQY
v_call: TRBV24-1; j_call: TRBJ1-1; cdr3_aa: ATSERAGEAF
v_call: TRBV4-1; j_call: TRBJ1-3; cdr3_aa: ASSQEARQGGSGNTIY
v_call: TRBV29-1; j_call: TRBJ1-5; cdr3_aa: SVVAGFDQPQH
v_call: TRBV28; j_call: TRBJ2-2; cdr3_aa: ASITGIYTGELF
v_call: TRBV6-5; j_call: TRBJ1-6; cdr3_aa: ASREDRDHSPLH
v_call: TRBV9; j_call: TRBJ1-6; cdr3_aa: ASSVAGDSPLH
v_call: TRBV7-8; j_call: TRBJ2-1; cdr3_aa: ASSISGNEQF
v_call: TRBV28; j_call: TRBJ1-2; cdr3_aa: ASSTGGTGVNYGYT
v_call: TRBV5-6; j_call: TRBJ2-3; cdr3_aa: ASSSSGALTQY
v_call: TRBV5-4; j_call: TRBJ2-5; cdr3_aa: ASSLGGLVAGETQY
v_call: TRBV30; j_call: TRBJ1-4; cdr3_aa: AWSRGGHYEKLF
v_call: TRBV28; j_call: TRBJ1-6; cdr3_aa: ASSFVGNSPLH
v_call: TRBV12-3/TRBV12-4; j_call: TRBJ2-3; cdr3_aa: ASSLGHTDTQY
v_call: TRBV25-1; j_call: TRBJ1-2; cdr3_aa: ASSRTGGHGYT
v_call: TRBV7-6; j_call: TRBJ2-1; cdr3_aa: ASSRERGPYNEQF
v_call: TRBV30; j_call: TRBJ1-2; cdr3_aa: ASHRGHYGYT
v_call: TRBV7-8; j_call: TRBJ2-1; cdr3_aa: ASSRGTGGSYNEQF
v_call: TRBV5-1; j_call: TRBJ2-3; cdr3_aa: ASSFSSLITDTQY
v_call: TRBV7-9; j_call: TRBJ2-7; cdr3_aa: ASSPAFNGDRGIEQY
v_call: TRBV9; j_call: TRBJ2-2; cdr3_aa: ASSVELAGEFAGELF
v_call: TRBV27; j_call: TRBJ1-4; cdr3_aa: ASRYAGGEKLF
v_call: TRBV10-3; j_call: TRBJ1-5; cdr3_aa: AISESIGTAANQPQH
v_call: TRBV28; j_call: TRBJ2-1; cdr3_aa: ASRSELWSNEQF
v_call: TRBV19; j_call: TRBJ1-2; cdr3_aa: ASRTTGWGNYGYT
v_call: TRBV6-5; j_call: TRBJ1-1; cdr3_aa: ASSLKRGPNTEAF
v_call: TRBV28; j_call: TRBJ2-3; cdr3_aa: ASNQGQRTDTQY
v_call: TRBV2; j_call: TRBJ2-1; cdr3_aa: ASRLADEQF